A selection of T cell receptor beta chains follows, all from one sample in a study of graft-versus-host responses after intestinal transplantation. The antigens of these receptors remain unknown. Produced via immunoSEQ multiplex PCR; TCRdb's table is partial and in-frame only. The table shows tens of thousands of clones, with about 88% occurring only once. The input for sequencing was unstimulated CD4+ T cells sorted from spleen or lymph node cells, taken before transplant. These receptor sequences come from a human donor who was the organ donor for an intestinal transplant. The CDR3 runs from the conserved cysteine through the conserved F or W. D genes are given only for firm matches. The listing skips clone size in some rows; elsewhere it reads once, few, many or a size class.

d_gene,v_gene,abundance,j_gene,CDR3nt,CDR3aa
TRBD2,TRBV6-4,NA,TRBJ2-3,TGTGCCAGCAGTGACAGAGCGGGAGGGCCGGCAGATACGCAGTATTTT,CASSDRAGGPADTQYF
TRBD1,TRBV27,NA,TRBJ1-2,TGTGCCAGCAGTTTGACAGGGAGCTATGGCTACACCTTC,CASSLTGSYGYTF
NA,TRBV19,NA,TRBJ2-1,TGTGCCAGTAGTATAGATCCCACGCTAGGGTACAATGAGCAGTTCTTC,CASSIDPTLGYNEQFF
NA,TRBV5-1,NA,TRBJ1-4,TGCGCCAGCAGCTCGAGGGGTTTGGATGAAAAACTGTTTTTT,CASSSRGLDEKLFF
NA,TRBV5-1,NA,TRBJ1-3,TGCGCCAGCAGCTTTGGAAACACCATATATTTT,CASSFGNTIYF
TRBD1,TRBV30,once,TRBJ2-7,TGTGCCTGGAGGAAGGGGGCAGTTCGAGTCCAACAGTACTTC,CAWRKGAVRVQQYF
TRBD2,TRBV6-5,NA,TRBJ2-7,TGTGCCAGTTACGCCGGGGGGACCTCCTACGAGCAGTACTTC,CASYAGGTSYEQYF
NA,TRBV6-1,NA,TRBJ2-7,TGTGCCAGCAGTTCCGTCGGGGACTACGAGCAGTACTTC,CASSSVGDYEQYF
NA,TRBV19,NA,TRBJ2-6,TGTGCCAGTAGTATCGCCGGGCAATCTGGGGCCAACGTCCTGACTTTC,CASSIAGQSGANVLTF
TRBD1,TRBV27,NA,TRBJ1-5,TGTGCCACCAAGACAGGGGGTACTAGCAATCAGCCCCAGCATTTT,CATKTGGTSNQPQHF
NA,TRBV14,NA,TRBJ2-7,TGTGCCAGCAGCCAAAGCTACGAGCAGTACTTC,CASSQSYEQYF
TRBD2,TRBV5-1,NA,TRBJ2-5,TGCGCCAGCAGCTTAGCGGGAGGGCAAGAGACCCAGTACTTC,CASSLAGGQETQYF
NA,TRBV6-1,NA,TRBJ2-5,TGTGCCAGCAGTCGCTTCCCGAGGGAGACCCAGTACTTC,CASSRFPRETQYF
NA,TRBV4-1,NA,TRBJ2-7,TGCGCCAGCAGCCAAGTTGCGGAGTTCTCCTACGAGCAGTACTTC,CASSQVAEFSYEQYF
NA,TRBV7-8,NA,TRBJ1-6,TGTGCCAGCAGCCCGGTGGCCTTGGGTTCACCCCTCCACTTT,CASSPVALGSPLHF
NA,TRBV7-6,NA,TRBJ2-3,TGTGCCAGCAGCTTAGTAGCGGACCGAGATACGCAGTATTTT,CASSLVADRDTQYF
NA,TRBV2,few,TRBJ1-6,TGTGCCAGCAGTAAAAGGTCTAGCTCCTATAATTCACCCCTCCACTTT,CASSKRSSSYNSPLHF
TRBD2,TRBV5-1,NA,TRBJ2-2,TGCGCCAGCAGCTTGGATTTGTCGGGACTAGCGGGCCTTGGGGGGGAGCTGTTTTTT,CASSLDLSGLAGLGGELFF
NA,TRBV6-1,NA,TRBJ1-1,TGTGCCATTCACTACAGCGGGGTCGGGGGCACTGAAGCTTTCTTT,CAIHYSGVGGTEAFF
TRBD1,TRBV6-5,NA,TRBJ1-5,TGTGCCAGCAGAACGACAGGGGGCATGATTCAGCCCCAGCATTTT,CASRTTGGMIQPQHF
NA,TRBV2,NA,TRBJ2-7,TGTGCCAGCGGGGGGACAGCTTTCGGCTACGAGCAGTACTTC,CASGGTAFGYEQYF
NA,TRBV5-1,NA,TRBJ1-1,TGCGCCAGCAGCTGGTGGACGGGGGCGAACACTGAAGCTTTCTTT,CASSWWTGANTEAFF
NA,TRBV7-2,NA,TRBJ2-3,TGTGCCAGCAGCGTAACCGGGACCTCGGTTACAGATACGCAGTATTTT,CASSVTGTSVTDTQYF
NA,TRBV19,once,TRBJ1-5,TGTGCCAGTAGTTCGAAATTTTATAGCAATCAGCCCCAGCATTTT,CASSSKFYSNQPQHF
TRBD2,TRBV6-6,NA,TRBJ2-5,TGTGCCAGCGGGCGGGAGGGTCCGGAGGGGACCCAGTACTTC,CASGREGPEGTQYF
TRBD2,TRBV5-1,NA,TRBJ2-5,TGCGCCAGCAGCTGGACTAGCGGGAAAGAGACCCAGTACTTC,CASSWTSGKETQYF
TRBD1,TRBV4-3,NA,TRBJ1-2,TGCGCCAGCAGCCAAGATAGAGGACAGGGGGCTCTGGACTATGTTGGCTACACCTTC,CASSQDRGQGALDYVGYTF
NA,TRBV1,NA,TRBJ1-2,TGCACCAGCATTAACTATGGCTACACCTTC,CTSINYGYTF
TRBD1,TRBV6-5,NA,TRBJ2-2,TGTGCCAGCAGTTACAAGTTCGGGACAGTAACCGGGGAGCTGTTTTTT,CASSYKFGTVTGELFF
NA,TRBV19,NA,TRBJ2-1,TGTGCCAGTAGCTCACCGGATCGGGTATACAATGAGCAGTTCTTC,CASSSPDRVYNEQFF
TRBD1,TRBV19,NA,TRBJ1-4,TGTGCCAGTAGTATGGACAGGGCCTATAATGAAAAACTGTTTTTT,CASSMDRAYNEKLFF
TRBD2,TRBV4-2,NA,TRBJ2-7,TGTGCCAGCAGCCAAGAACTAGGTGGACTAGCCTACGAGCAGTACTTC,CASSQELGGLAYEQYF